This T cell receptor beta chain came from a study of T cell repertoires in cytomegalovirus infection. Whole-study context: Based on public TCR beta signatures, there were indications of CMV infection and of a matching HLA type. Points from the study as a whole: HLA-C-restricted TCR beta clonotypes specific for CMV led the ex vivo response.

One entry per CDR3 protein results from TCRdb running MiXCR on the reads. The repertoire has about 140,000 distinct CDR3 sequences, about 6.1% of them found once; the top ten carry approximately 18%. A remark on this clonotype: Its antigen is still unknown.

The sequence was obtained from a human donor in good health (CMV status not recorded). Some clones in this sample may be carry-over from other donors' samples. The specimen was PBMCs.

CDR3 in amino acids: CASSRSTRRDQPQHF. CDR3 DNA sequence: TGCGCCAGCAGTCGCTCTACTCGGAGGGATCAGCCCCAGCATTTT. The chain joins TRBV23-1 to TRBJ1-5; D remains ambiguous. TRBV23-1 is given ORF status, its function remaining uncertain. V lost 4 bases and J 5 bases, leaving 15 bases between the germline ends. CDR3 length equals 15 residues.